The next 5 T cell receptor beta chains were all read from a single sample in a study of immune evolution from preneoplasia to lung adenocarcinoma. Data came from immunoSEQ multiplex PCR; TCRdb stores just in-frame clones and leaves some out. The table records roughly 6,100 clones, 80% to 90% of them present only once. The sample comprised FFPE adjacent normal lung tissue. The receptors were gathered from a donor older than 65 with lung adenocarcinoma.

V gene TRBV5-4 combines with J gene TRBJ2-1; weak D call: TRBD1 (5 bases). CDR3 length: 13 residues. V was shortened by 4 bases and J by 8 bases, with 13 bases between the two germline ends. The germline CDR1 and CDR2 sequences are SGHNT and YYREEE (reference sequence). As DNA, the CDR3 is TGTGCCAGCAGCAACCAGGGAAGTGATGAGCAGTTCTTC. It encodes CASSNQGSDEQFF.

This rearrangement joins TRBV5-1 to TRBJ2-1, with D possibly matching TRBD1 (5 bases). V was cut by 0 bases and J by 0 bases, with 13 bases left in between. The length of the CDR3 is 17 residues. CDR1 SGHRS and CDR2 YFSETQ come from the germline V gene. The CDR3 spells CASSLEGLESSYNEQFF. The CDR3 DNA sequence: TGCGCCAGCAGCTTGGAGGGGCTAGAGAGCTCCTACAATGAGCAGTTCTTC.

The V call is TRBV27, the J call TRBJ2-1; no reliable D call. This CDR3 spans 15 amino acids. Germline-derived CDR1 and CDR2 are MNHEY and SMNVEV (reference sequence). V dropped 4 bases and J dropped 0 bases, with 10 bases sitting between them. The CDR3 nucleotides are TGTGCCAGCAGTTCGGACCGGAGCTCCTACAATGAGCAGTTCTTC. Its translation: CASSSDRSSYNEQFF.

The chain has TRBV6-6 and TRBJ2-7; the match to TRBD2 covers 8 bases. The germline V gene has CDR1 MNHNY and CDR2 SVGAGI (reference sequence). This CDR3 has 14 amino acids. Germline trimming cut 4 bases from V and 4 bases from J; bases unmatched to any gene: 6. The CDR3 sequence is CASSSRTSRYEQYF. The CDR3 nucleotides are TGTGCCAGCAGTTCCCGGACTAGCCGTTACGAGCAGTACTTC.

The chain's CDR3 is CASSPRSWGGELFF. For the CDR3, the DNA is TGTGCCAGCTCACCAAGGAGCTGGGGCGGGGAGCTGTTTTTT. The chain employs TRBV18 and TRBJ2-2; D is undetermined. The CDR3 totals 14 residues. The V gene's germline CDR1 is KGHSH and CDR2 LQKENI. Between the trimmed V and J ends, which lost 2 bases and 7 bases, there was a span of 11 bases.